Below, 8 T cell receptor beta chains from the same sample are listed, as sequenced in a study of cytomegalovirus exposure and HLA in healthy donors. Researchers ran the PCR with 60 Vbeta and 13 Jbeta primers. Generated by immunoSEQ multiplex PCR, the TCRdb table keeps only in-frame clones and is missing some. The table includes some 90,000 clones, about 70% detected once. Sequenced sample: PBMCs. Receptors were obtained from a woman aged 70-85 years in good health and CMV-seropositive.

The gene calls are TRBV5-1 and TRBJ1-6; no definite D call. The germline gives CDR1 SGHRS, CDR2 YFSETQ. The CDR3 runs to 14 residues. Trimming left V 0 bases short and J 9 bases short, with 10 bases between. The CDR3 region is CASSLARYGSPLHF. DNA for the CDR3: TGCGCCAGCAGCTTGGCCCGGTACGGTTCACCCCTCCACTTT.

The V gene is TRBV27, the J gene TRBJ2-7; 11 bases are a match to TRBD1. Germline V gene lookup returns CDR1 MNHEY and CDR2 SMNVEV (reference sequence). The CDR3 covers 16 residues. Losses at the gene ends were 3 bases for V and 1 base for J; bases not matched to a gene: 5. The CDR3 sequence is CASSFGQGASSYEQYF. CDR3 sequence (DNA): TGTGCCAGCAGTTTCGGACAGGGGGCTTCTTCCTACGAGCAGTACTTC.

The V and J genes are TRBV25-1 and TRBJ2-7; D may be TRBD1 (6 bases). There are 13 residues in the CDR3. The germline V gene has CDR1 MGHDK and CDR2 SYGVNS. V shed 2 bases and J shed 4 bases, with 9 bases lying between them. CDR3 sequence: CASSERQAYEQYF. DNA of the CDR3: TGTGCCAGCAGTGAAAGACAGGCTTACGAGCAGTACTTC.

Note on this clone: The same CDR3 also results from other DNA sequences found in this sample. This rearrangement joins TRBV28 to TRBJ1-3; TRBD1 matches 7 bases. The germline V gene encodes CDR1 MDHEN and CDR2 SYDVKM. The CDR3 covers 15 residues. The V gene end was trimmed by 4 bases and the J gene end by 8 bases; junction bases not matched to a gene: 11. CDR3 loop: CASSSRRTGTDTIYF. DNA for the CDR3: TGTGCCAGCAGTTCGAGAAGGACAGGCACGGACACCATATATTTT.

The chain couples TRBV28 to TRBJ2-3; TRBD2 aligns across 9 bases. There are 15 residues in the CDR3. Per the germline V gene, CDR1 is MDHEN and CDR2 is SYDVKM. The J segment lost 6 bases and the V segment lost 6 bases, leaving 10 bases of the junction unmatched. In DNA, the CDR3 is TGTGCCAGCAGCCCGAGGGGGGGGACTAGCGATACGCAGTATTTT. This codes for CASSPRGGTSDTQYF.

V gene TRBV29-1 combines with J gene TRBJ2-7, with TRBD2 matching over 8 bases. CDR3 length: 13 residues. The V and J ends lost 2 bases and 6 bases, in that order; junction bases with no gene match: 6. CDR1 and CDR2 (germline): SQVTM, ANQGSEA. CDR3 DNA sequence: TGCAGCGTTGAAACACAGGGACTAGGCGAGCAGTACTTC. Translated, it gives CSVETQGLGEQYF.

The CDR3 loop reads CASRGTDEKLFF. In DNA, the CDR3 is TGTGCCAGCAGGGGGACAGATGAAAAACTGTTTTTT. J is TRBJ1-4 and V is TRBV6-1; 7 positions match TRBD1. Looked up from germline, CDR1 is MNHNS and CDR2 is SASEGT. The CDR3 runs 12 residues. V lost 6 bases, J lost 6 bases, and 1 base stayed unmatched.

The gene calls are TRBV5-4 and TRBJ1-2; the D is unclear. From germline, CDR1 is SGHNT and CDR2 YYREEE (reference sequence). Between the trimmed V and J ends, which lost 0 bases and 4 bases, there was a span of 13 bases. This CDR3 spans 15 amino acids. DNA for the CDR3: TGTGCCAGCAGCTTGGGACTAGGGCAAAGCTATGGCTACACCTTC. It is translated as CASSLGLGQSYGYTF.